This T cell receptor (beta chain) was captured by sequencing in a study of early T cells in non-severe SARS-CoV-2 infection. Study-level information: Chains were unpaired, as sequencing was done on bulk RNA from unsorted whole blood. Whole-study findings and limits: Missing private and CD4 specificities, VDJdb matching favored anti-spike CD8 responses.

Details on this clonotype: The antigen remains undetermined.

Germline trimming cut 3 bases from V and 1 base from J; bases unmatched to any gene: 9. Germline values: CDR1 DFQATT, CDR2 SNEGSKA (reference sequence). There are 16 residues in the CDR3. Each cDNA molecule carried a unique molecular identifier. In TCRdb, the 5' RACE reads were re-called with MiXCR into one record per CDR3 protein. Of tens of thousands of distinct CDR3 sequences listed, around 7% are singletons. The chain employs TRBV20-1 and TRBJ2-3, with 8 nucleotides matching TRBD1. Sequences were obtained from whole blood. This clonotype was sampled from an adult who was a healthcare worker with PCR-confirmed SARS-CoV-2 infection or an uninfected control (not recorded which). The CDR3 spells CSASPYGQGRTDTQYF. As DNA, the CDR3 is TGCAGTGCTAGTCCCTACGGACAGGGCCGCACAGATACGCAGTATTTT.